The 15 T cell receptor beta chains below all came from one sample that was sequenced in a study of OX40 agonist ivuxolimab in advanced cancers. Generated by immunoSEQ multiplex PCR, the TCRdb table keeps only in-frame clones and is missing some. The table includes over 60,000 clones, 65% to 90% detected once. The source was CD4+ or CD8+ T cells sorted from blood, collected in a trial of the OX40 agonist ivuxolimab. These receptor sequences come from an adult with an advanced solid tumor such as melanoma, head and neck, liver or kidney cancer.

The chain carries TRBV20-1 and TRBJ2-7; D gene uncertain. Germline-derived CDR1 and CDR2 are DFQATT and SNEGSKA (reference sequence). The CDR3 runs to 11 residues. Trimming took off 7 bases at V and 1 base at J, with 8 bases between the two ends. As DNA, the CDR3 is TGCAGTGTGTGGCAGTCCTACGAGCAGTACTTC. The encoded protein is CSVWQSYEQYF.

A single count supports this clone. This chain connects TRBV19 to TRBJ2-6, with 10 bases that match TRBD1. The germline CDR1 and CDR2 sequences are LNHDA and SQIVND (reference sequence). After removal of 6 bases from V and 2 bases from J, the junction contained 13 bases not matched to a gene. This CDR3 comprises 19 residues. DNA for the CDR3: TGTGCCAGTAGCCCAGGGTACGGACAGGGGGTGGCTGGGGCCAACGTCCTGACTTTC. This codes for CASSPGYGQGVAGANVLTF.

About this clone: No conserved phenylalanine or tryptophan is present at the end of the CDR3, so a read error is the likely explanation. The CDR3: CASSPGSDYEQYL. CDR3 sequence (DNA): TGTGCCAGCTCACCCGGGTCAGACTACGAGCAGTACCTC. This chain connects TRBV18 to TRBJ2-7; D is unclear. Germline V gene sequence: CDR1 KGHSH, CDR2 LQKENI. CDR3 length: 13 residues. Deletions cut 3 bases from V and 3 bases from J, with 9 bases between.

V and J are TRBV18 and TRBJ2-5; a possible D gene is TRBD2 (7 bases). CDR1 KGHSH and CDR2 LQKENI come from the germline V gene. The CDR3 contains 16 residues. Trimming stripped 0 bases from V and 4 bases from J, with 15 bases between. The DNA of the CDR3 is TGTGCCAGCTCACCACCGGAGGGGAGGGGGAGAGAGACCCAGTACTTC. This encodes CASSPPEGRGRETQYF.

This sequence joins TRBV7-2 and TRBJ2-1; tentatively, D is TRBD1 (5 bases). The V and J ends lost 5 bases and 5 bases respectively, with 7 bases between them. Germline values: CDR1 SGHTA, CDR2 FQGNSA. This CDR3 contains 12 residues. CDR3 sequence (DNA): TGTGCCAGCAGCAAACAGGACAATGAGCAGTTCTTC. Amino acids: CASSKQDNEQFF.

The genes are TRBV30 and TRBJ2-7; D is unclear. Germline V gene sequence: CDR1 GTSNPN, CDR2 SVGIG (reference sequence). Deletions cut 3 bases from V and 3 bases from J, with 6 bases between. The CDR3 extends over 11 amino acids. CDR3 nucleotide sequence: TGTGCCTGGAGGGAAAACTACGAGCAGTACTTC. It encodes CAWRENYEQYF.

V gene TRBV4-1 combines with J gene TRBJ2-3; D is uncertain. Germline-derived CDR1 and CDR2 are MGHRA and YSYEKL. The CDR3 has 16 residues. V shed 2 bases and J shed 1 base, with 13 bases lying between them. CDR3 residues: CASSQSANPRTDTQYF. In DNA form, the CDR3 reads TGCGCCAGCAGCCAATCCGCTAACCCACGCACAGATACGCAGTATTTT.

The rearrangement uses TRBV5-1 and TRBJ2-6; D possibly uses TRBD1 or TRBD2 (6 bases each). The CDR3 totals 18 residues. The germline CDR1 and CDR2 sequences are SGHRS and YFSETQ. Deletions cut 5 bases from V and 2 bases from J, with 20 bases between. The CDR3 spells CASRTGGRGAPGANVLTF. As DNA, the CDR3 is TGCGCCAGCAGAACCGGGGGCAGGGGCGCTCCTGGGGCCAACGTCCTGACTTTC.

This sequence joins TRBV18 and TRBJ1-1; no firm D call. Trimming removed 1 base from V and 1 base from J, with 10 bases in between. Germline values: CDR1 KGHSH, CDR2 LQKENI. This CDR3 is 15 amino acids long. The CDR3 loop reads CASSPLLGRNTEAFF. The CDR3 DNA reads TGTGCCAGCTCACCACTTCTGGGAAGGAACACTGAAGCTTTCTTT. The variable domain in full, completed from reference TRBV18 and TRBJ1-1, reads NAGVMQNPRHLVRRRGQEARLRCSPMKGHSHVYWYRQLPEEGLKFMVYLQKENIIDESGMPKERFSAEFPKEGPSILRIQQVVRGDSAAYFCASSPLLGRNTEAFFGQGTRLTVV.

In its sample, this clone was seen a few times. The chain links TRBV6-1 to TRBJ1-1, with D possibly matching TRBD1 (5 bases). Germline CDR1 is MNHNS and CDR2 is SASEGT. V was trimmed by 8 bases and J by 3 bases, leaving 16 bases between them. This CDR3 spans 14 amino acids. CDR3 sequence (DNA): TGTGCCAGCGTTTCCCATCAGGGTCACACTGAAGCTTTCTTT. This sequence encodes CASVSHQGHTEAFF.

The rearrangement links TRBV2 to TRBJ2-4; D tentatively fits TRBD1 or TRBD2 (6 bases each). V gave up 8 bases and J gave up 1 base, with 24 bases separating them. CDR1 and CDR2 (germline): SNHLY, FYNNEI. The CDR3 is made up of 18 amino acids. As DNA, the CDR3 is TGTGCCAGCCCATTTGTAGCCAAAAGGGGGGCTGCCAAAAACATTCAGTACTTC. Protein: CASPFVAKRGAAKNIQYF.

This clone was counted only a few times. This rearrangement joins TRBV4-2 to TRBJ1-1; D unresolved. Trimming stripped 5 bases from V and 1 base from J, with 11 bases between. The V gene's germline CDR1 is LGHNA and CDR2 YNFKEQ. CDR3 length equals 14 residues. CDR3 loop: CASSTLEGNTEAFF. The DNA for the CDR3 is TGTGCCAGCAGCACGCTCGAGGGGAACACTGAAGCTTTCTTT.

The CDR3 loop is CASSHSGGGYEQYF. In DNA form, the CDR3 reads TGTGCCAGCAGTCATAGCGGGGGAGGATACGAGCAGTACTTC. The J gene is TRBJ2-7, the V gene TRBV2; 9 nucleotides match TRBD2. Germline lookup yields CDR1 SNHLY and CDR2 FYNNEI. The junction had 6 bases not matched to a gene; V was cut back by 5 bases and J by 4 bases. This CDR3 contains 14 residues.

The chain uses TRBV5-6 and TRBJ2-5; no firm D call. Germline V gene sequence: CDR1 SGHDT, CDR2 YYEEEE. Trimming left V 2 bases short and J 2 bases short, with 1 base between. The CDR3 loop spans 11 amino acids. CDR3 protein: CASSLQETQYF. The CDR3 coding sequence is TGTGCCAGCAGCTTACAAGAGACCCAGTACTTC.

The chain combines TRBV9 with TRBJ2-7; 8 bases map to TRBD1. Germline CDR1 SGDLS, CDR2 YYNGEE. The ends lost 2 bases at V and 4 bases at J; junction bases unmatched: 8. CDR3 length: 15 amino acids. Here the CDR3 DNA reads TGTGCCAGCAGCGTTTCTCAGGGGGCAGGTTACGAGCAGTACTTC. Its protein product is CASSVSQGAGYEQYF.